Sequencing of this TCR beta chain was carried out in a study of T cells in Graves' hyperthyroidism and ophthalmopathy. Study-wide findings and caveats: Most thyroid-expanded clonotypes above 0.001 were also found in blood.

The source material, RNA transcripts, was used to amplify TCR beta CDR3 regions. With the HTBI primer set, the TCR CDR3 went through a first round of RT-PCR. TCRdb reanalysed the multiplex PCR reads using MiXCR and keeps one entry per CDR3 protein. The repertoire holds 200,000 or so distinct CDR3 sequences, with about 17% as singletons. This clonotype appeared many times. Its target is unknown. Each patient was aged 18 to 65 and had newly diagnosed hyperthyroidism of under 2 months' duration. Uncontrolled infection, other autoimmune disease, pregnancy or lactation barred patients from enrollment. The source of the PBMCs was approximately 10 ml of fresh peripheral blood. The clonotype originates from a woman aged 45-65 years with Graves' hyperthyroidism. The sample comprised blood.

The CDR3 reads CASSPPGDRSSYEQYF. In DNA form, the CDR3 reads TGCGCCAGCAGCCCACCGGGGGACAGGAGCTCCTACGAGCAGTACTTC. This chain uses TRBV5-1 with TRBJ2-7; 8 positions agree with TRBD1. This CDR3 comprises 16 residues. V shed 4 bases, J shed 0 bases, and the junction held 9 bases outside the gene matches. CDR1 is SGHRS, CDR2 YFSETQ, per germline.